This TCR beta chain was recorded in a study of shared T cell receptors in the human thymus. V shed 0 bases and J 3 bases; nucleotides not matched to a gene: 5. This CDR3 region has 17 residues. Germline loops: CDR1 SGHVS, CDR2 FQNEAQ. Profiled with immunoSEQ multiplex PCR; TCRdb holds only in-frame clones, not every one. The sample lists approximately 760,000 clones, 70% to 90% occurring once. This sample also belongs to another study, concerning human thymus T cells. That study adds: Among the donors, all were healthy Finnish infants having corrective surgery for congenital heart defects. Resections that were taken during corrective heart surgery supplied the thymus tissue. V and J genes seemed to be used with bias in thymic and blood repertoires. Related research has reported that thymic repertoires overlap highly among unrelated individuals.

The sample taken for sequencing was thymocytes. The chain combines TRBV7-8 with TRBJ1-2, with 12 bases aligning to TRBD1. The TCR sequence derives from a girl less than two years old with a congenital heart defect. CDR3 sequence: CASSLAPGTGGDYGYTF. The CDR3 nucleotides read TGTGCCAGCAGCTTAGCTCCCGGGACAGGGGGCGACTATGGCTACACCTTC.